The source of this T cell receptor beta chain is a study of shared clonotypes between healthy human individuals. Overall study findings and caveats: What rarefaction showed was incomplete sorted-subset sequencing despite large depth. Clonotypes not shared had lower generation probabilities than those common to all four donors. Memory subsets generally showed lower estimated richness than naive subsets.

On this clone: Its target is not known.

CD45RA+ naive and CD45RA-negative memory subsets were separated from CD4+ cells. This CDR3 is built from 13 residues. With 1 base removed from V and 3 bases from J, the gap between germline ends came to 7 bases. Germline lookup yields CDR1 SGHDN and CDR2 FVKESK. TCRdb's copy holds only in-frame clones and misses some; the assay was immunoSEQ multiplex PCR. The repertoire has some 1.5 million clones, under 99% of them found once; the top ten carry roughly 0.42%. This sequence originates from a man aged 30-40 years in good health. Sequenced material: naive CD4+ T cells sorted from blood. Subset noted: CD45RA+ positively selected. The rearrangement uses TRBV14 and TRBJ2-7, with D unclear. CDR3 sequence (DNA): TGTGCCAGCAGCCAAGCAACGGTCTACGAGCAGTACTTC. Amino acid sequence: CASSQATVYEQYF.